The 29 T cell receptor beta chains below were found in one sample sequenced in a study of tumor-infiltrating lymphocytes in primary liver carcinoma. Production of TCR beta cDNA used approximately 0.45 ug total RNA together with a constant-region primer. TCR beta libraries came from three nested multiplex PCR rounds using slightly modified ARM-PCR. The first two PCR rounds used TRBV1-TRBV30 primers with a Cbeta primer, 9 to 10 cycles each. Each CDR3 protein is one row after TCRdb ran MiXCR on the multiplex PCR reads. The sample includes 90,000 to 100,000 distinct CDR3 sequences, over 55% of them seen just once. Co-extracting RNA and DNA was done with roughly 17-33 mg of unsorted bulk tissue as input. Sequenced material: liver tumor tissue from sampling region 5. Subset denoted: tumor region T5, tumor centre. These receptors originate from a woman aged 55-70 years with primary liver carcinoma and hepatitis B virus infection.

At least ten counts were recorded for this clonotype. This chain uses TRBV10-3 with TRBJ2-7; 8 bases fit TRBD1. CDR1 is ENHRY and CDR2 is SYGVKD in the germline V gene. V was pared by 3 bases and J by 2 bases, with 0 bases of the junction left unmatched. This CDR3 contains 13 residues. CDR3 in amino acids: CAISEQGAYEQYF. CDR3 DNA: TGTGCCATCAGTGAACAGGGGGCCTACGAGCAGTACTTC.

A remark on this clonotype: A junction end diverges from the germline sequence, so it may reflect a read error. This chain connects TRBV29-1 to TRBJ2-7; 11 bases are shared with TRBD2. CDR1 is SQVTM, CDR2 ANQGSEA, per germline. This CDR3 region has 14 residues. CDR3 DNA: TGCAGTGTTGATTTAGCGGGAGGGCCGAACGAGCAGTACTTC. Protein: CSVDLAGGPNEQYF.

As regards this clonotype: Germline and junction disagree at one end, which may indicate a read error. This chain connects TRBV6-1 to TRBJ2-5, with D possibly being TRBD1 or TRBD2 (7 bases each). In germline, CDR1 is MNHNS, CDR2 SASEGT. The CDR3 contains 16 residues. CDR3 nucleotide sequence: TGTGCCAGCAGTCAGGGGGAGGGGAGTGATTCGGAGACCCAATACTTC. Translated, it gives CASSQGEGSDSETQYF.

Remarks on this clonotype: At one of its ends the junction is not consistent with the germline gene, which may arise from a read error. This chain uses TRBV5-1 with TRBJ2-7, with D uncertain. The CDR3 loop spans 15 amino acids. Germline lookup yields CDR1 SGHRS and CDR2 YFSETQ. In nucleotides, the CDR3 is TGTGCCAGCAGCTCTAACCCCGGATCGGACTACGAGCAGTACTTC. This translates into CASSSNPGSDYEQYF.

About this clonotype: One junction end disagrees with the germline gene, perhaps due to a read error. V is TRBV4-1 and J is TRBJ2-1; 10 nucleotides align to TRBD2. CDR3 length equals 21 residues. The germline V gene encodes CDR1 MGHRA and CDR2 YSYEKL. Here the CDR3 DNA reads TGCGCCAGCGGCCATCCCAAGGGGCTAGCGGGAGCGGTAGAGAGCTACAATGACCAGTTCTTC. It translates to CASGHPKGLAGAVESYNDQFF.

This clonotype showed up many times. This chain joins TRBV10-1 and TRBJ2-2, with TRBD1 matching over 7 bases. The CDR3 length is 13 residues. Germline CDR1 is WNHNN and CDR2 is SYGVQD (reference sequence). Trimming cost V 5 bases and J 3 bases; bases outside gene matches: 0. The CDR3 reads CASSTGDTGELFF. The CDR3 bases are TGCGCCAGCAGTACAGGGGACACCGGGGAGCTGTTTTTT.

To note about this clonotype: The CDR3 ends on some other residue instead of the conserved phenylalanine or tryptophan, so this is likely a read error. This sequence joins TRBV5-1 and TRBJ2-2, with D perhaps matching TRBD2 (5 bases). Per the germline V gene, CDR1 is SGHRS and CDR2 is YFSETQ. CDR3 length: 16 residues. The germline V and J ends were trimmed by 3 bases and 5 bases, with 17 bases remaining between them. Here the CDR3 DNA reads TGCGCCAGCAGCTCCGTAACGGGGTCTGGGACCGGGGAGCTGTTTTCT. It specifies CASSSVTGSGTGELFS.

Notes on this clonotype: A read error may explain this, as a much larger clone is one base away. V is TRBV28 and J is TRBJ2-7; D unclear. Trimming stripped 2 bases from V and 7 bases from J, with 9 bases between. The CDR3 runs 12 residues. Germline CDR1 and CDR2: MDHEN and SYDVKM. The CDR3 bases are TGTGCCAGCAGTTTAGACATTTGGGAGCAGTACTTC. This encodes CASSLDIWEQYF.

Notes on this clonotype: An end of the junction differs from the germline gene, which may be a read error. V is TRBV20-1 and J is TRBJ1-6; possibly TRBD1 for D (5 bases). Germline CDR1 reads DFQATT; CDR2 reads SNEGSKA (reference sequence). CDR3 length: 18 residues. CDR3 loop: CSAGGTGDGLSYNSSLHF. The DNA for the CDR3 is TGCAGTGCTGGGGGGACGGGGGACGGGCTCTCCTATAATTCATCCCTCCACTTT.

At least ten counts were recorded for this clonotype. At one end the junction does not follow the germline gene, possibly because of a read error. The genes are TRBV10-3 and TRBJ2-7, with 7 nucleotides matching TRBD2. This CDR3 is built from 14 residues. Germline V gene lookup returns CDR1 ENHRY and CDR2 SYGVKD. The CDR3 region has the DNA TGTGCCATCAGTGAGAGTGGGAGGGCCTATGAGCAGTACTTC. Its protein product is CAISESGRAYEQYF.

This clonotype was seen just once. V is TRBV11-2 and J is TRBJ2-2, with a possible D match to TRBD2 (5 bases). Germline CDR1 SGHAT, CDR2 FQNNGV. The CDR3 loop spans 15 amino acids. V was clipped by 7 bases and J by 7 bases, with 19 bases between them. The CDR3 bases are TGTGCCAGCAATCGGGCTAGCAGGAGCGGCGGGGAGCTGTTTTTT. Protein sequence: CASNRASRSGGELFF.

This sequence joins TRBV28 and TRBJ1-5; 7 nucleotides align to TRBD1. This CDR3 has 17 amino acids. The V gene's germline CDR1 is MDHEN and CDR2 SYDVKM. V lost 3 bases to trimming and J lost 0 bases; unmatched junction nucleotides: 8. CDR3 amino acids: CASSLRGQHYSNQPQHF. DNA of the CDR3: TGTGCCAGCAGTTTGAGGGGACAGCATTATAGCAATCAGCCCCAGCATTTT.

Points on this clonotype: An end of the junction does not agree with germline; a read error may underlie this. This chain connects TRBV6-2 or TRBV6-3 to TRBJ2-1; 13 positions agree with TRBD2. There are 17 residues in the CDR3. The germline V gene has CDR1 MNHEY and CDR2 SVGEGT. CDR3 region: CAGSTRTSGSLSDKQFF. In DNA, the CDR3 is TGTGCCGGCAGTACAAGGACTAGCGGGAGTTTAAGCGATAAGCAGTTCTTC.

This clonotype has at least ten counts. The chain is built from TRBV7-8 and TRBJ2-7; D call uncertain. V was shortened by 5 bases and J by 2 bases, with 4 bases between the two germline ends. The CDR3 totals 11 residues. Germline V gives CDR1 SGHVS, CDR2 FQNEAQ. The CDR3 DNA reads as TGTGCCAGCAGCGGAGCCTACGAGCAGTACTTC. Amino acids: CASSGAYEQYF.

This clonotype was counted ten times or more. The chain couples TRBV10-3 to TRBJ1-3; TRBD1 agrees at 7 bases. In germline, CDR1 is ENHRY, CDR2 SYGVKD. V dropped 7 bases and J dropped 0; count of bases not matched to a gene: 6. The length of the CDR3 is 15 residues. The CDR3 reads CAIMRDSNSGNTIYF. The CDR3, as DNA: TGTGCCATCATGCGGGACAGCAACTCTGGAAACACCATATATTTT.

About this clonotype itself: Sequence at one end of the junction differs from germline and may be a read error. This chain links TRBV4-2 with TRBJ2-1; possible D gene TRBD2, 6 bases. This CDR3 has 14 residues. From germline, CDR1 is LGHNA and CDR2 YNFKEQ. CDR3 bases: TGTGCCAGCAGCCAAGGGAGGAGGGTCAATGGGCAGTTCTTC. It specifies CASSQGRRVNGQFF.

As to this clonotype: A much bigger clone sits one base away, suggesting this may be a read error. This chain links TRBV7-8 with TRBJ2-2; 7 nucleotides line up with TRBD2. The CDR3 length is 17 residues. Germline CDR1 SGHVS, CDR2 FQNEAQ. Unmatched junction bases numbered 11, after V lost 2 bases and J lost 5 bases. Here the CDR3 DNA reads TGTGCCAGCAGCTTAAGGGAGGGCGGATCCCGGACCGGGGAGCTGTTTTTT. Translating it yields CASSLREGGSRTGELFF.

The rearrangement uses TRBV30 and TRBJ2-5, with D uncertain. The CDR3 is 13 residues long. Per germline, CDR1 GTSNPN and CDR2 SVGIG (reference sequence). V was pared by 4 bases and J by 5 bases, with 14 bases between. The CDR3 nucleotides read TGTGCCTGGAAAGGGATTACCCGGGAGACCCAGTACTTC. As protein: CAWKGITRETQYF.

Regarding this clonotype: A much larger clonotype is one base distant, so this may be a read error. The chain joins TRBV6-1 to TRBJ2-7; D might be TRBD1 or TRBD2, each matching 5 bases. With 6 bases removed from V and 6 bases from J, the gap between germline ends came to 18 bases. CDR1 is MNHNS, CDR2 SASEGT, per germline. This CDR3 has 14 amino acids. The CDR3 bases are TGTGCCAGCAGCGAACCGGGACCCATCGGCGAGCAGTACTTC. It codes for CASSEPGPIGEQYF.

The chain is built from TRBV11-2 and TRBJ2-1; D may correspond to TRBD1 or TRBD2 (5 bases each). Trimming stripped 7 bases from V and 10 bases from J, with 17 bases between. Per germline, CDR1 SGHAT and CDR2 FQNNGV. This CDR3 has 13 amino acids. The CDR3 coding sequence is TGTGCCAGCACCTGGACAAGAGGGGCAGAGCAGTTCTTC. The encoded protein is CASTWTRGAEQFF.

The chain has TRBV15 and TRBJ2-3; D possibly matches TRBD1 or TRBD2 (5 bases each). The ends were cut back, 6 bases at V and 2 bases at J, with 12 bases in the middle. The CDR3 contains 14 residues. CDR1 is LNHNV, CDR2 YYDKDF, per germline (reference sequence). CDR3 in DNA: TGTGCCACCAGGGGGACGGAGGACACAGATACGCAGTATTTT. Amino acid sequence: CATRGTEDTDTQYF.

V usage is TRBV15 and J usage is TRBJ2-5; D gene uncertain. Germline V gives CDR1 LNHNV, CDR2 YYDKDF (reference sequence). The V end was cut by 0 bases, the J end by 5 bases, with 10 bases between. CDR3 length equals 14 residues. The CDR3 DNA follows: TGTGCCACCAGCAGAGATCGGCGGTGGGAGACCCAGTACTTC. This sequence encodes CATSRDRRWETQYF.

Concerning this clonotype itself: Possible read error: a much larger clone is one base away. The rearrangement joins TRBV28 to TRBJ2-3, with D possibly matching TRBD1 (6 bases). CDR1 MDHEN and CDR2 SYDVKM come from the germline V gene. CDR3 length: 14 amino acids. Written as DNA, the CDR3 is TGTGCCAGCAGCCGACGGGACAAGACAGATATGCAGTATTTT. Its protein product is CASSRRDKTDMQYF.

As concerns this clonotype: Germline and junction disagree at one end, which may indicate a read error. J is TRBJ2-6 and V is TRBV6-5; D assignment may be TRBD1 or TRBD2 (5 bases each). The germline CDR1 and CDR2 sequences are MNHEY and SVGAGI. The CDR3 extends over 15 amino acids. CDR3 region: CASSSGEMGVNVLTF. The CDR3 DNA reads as TGTGCCAGCAGCAGCGGAGAGATGGGGGTCAACGTCCTGACTTTC.

This clonotype was observed many times. The V gene is TRBV14, the J gene TRBJ1-6; D not resolved. The CDR3 loop spans 19 amino acids. CDR1 is SGHDN, CDR2 FVKESK, per germline. Between the trimmed V and J ends, which lost 0 bases and 0 bases, there was a span of 15 bases. DNA for the CDR3: TGTGCCAGCAGCCAAGATTTGTACGCGGTGGGCTCCTATAATTCACCCCTCCACTTT. Protein: CASSQDLYAVGSYNSPLHF.

This clonotype was observed at least ten times. The chain uses TRBV12-3 or TRBV12-4 and TRBJ2-4; no clear D. The CDR3 extends over 14 amino acids. Trimming left V 3 bases short and J 1 base short, with 7 bases between. The CDR3 coding sequence is TGTGCCAGCAGTTTTAGGAAGGCCAAAAACATTCAGTACTTC. This translates into CASSFRKAKNIQYF.

This clonotype was seen a handful of times. One end of the junction does not line up with germline, which may come from a read error. The gene calls are TRBV11-2 and TRBJ2-7; D gene unclear. This CDR3 spans 14 amino acids. The germline gives CDR1 SGHAT, CDR2 FQNNGV. For the CDR3, the DNA is TGTGCCATCAGCCCTTTGGGTAGCTTATACGAGCAGTACTTC. It encodes CAISPLGSLYEQYF.

Points on this clonotype: One end of the junction is discordant with germline, which a read error may explain. The rearrangement links TRBV4-2 to TRBJ1-2, with D maybe TRBD1 (6 bases). The V gene's germline CDR1 is LGHNA and CDR2 YNFKEQ. The CDR3 extends over 16 amino acids. The DNA of the CDR3 is TGTGCCAGCAGTCAAGAACAGGGAGATTGGCTTAATGGCTACACCTTC. It yields the protein CASSQEQGDWLNGYTF.

As to this clonotype: A much more abundant neighbour one base away suggests this may be a read error. CDR3: CAISESVRQGAYEQYF. CDR3 sequence (DNA): TGTGCCATCAGTGAGTCAGTGAGACAGGGAGCCTACGAGCAGTACTTC. The chain recombines TRBV10-3 with TRBJ2-7; the match to TRBD1 covers 7 bases. This CDR3 region has 16 residues. The J segment lost 2 bases and the V segment lost 0 bases, leaving 7 bases of the junction unmatched. The germline V gene encodes CDR1 ENHRY and CDR2 SYGVKD.